This TCR beta chain was profiled in a study of blood T cell repertoires in COVID-19. Study context: Sources were T cells, B-cell-depleted T cells, or PBMCs; the material itself was cDNA or gDNA.

Germline CDR1 reads LNHDA; CDR2 reads SQIVND (reference sequence). V lost 4 bases and J 1 base, leaving 11 bases between the germline ends. The CDR3 is made up of 15 amino acids. The age range of participants was about 18 to 90 years, with residence in about two dozen US areas. As processed by the authors: Estimation of nucleated cell counts was performed using reference gene primer amplification. Some clones are missing from TCRdb's copy, which holds only in-frame ones; the method was immunoSEQ multiplex PCR. The D gene and trimming were derived from the DNA, and the V and J assignments and clone size from that table. Of roughly 400,000 clones in the sample, roughly nine tenths were seen once.

The receptor was derived from a woman in her 30s who had recovered from COVID-19. The sequenced sample consisted of PBMCs or T cells enriched from blood (not recorded which). The rearrangement uses TRBV19 and TRBJ1-5; D is perhaps TRBD1 (6 bases). Here the CDR3 DNA reads TGTGCCAGTAGTAACAGGGTGCGAAGCAATCAGCCCCAGCATTTT. It yields the protein CASSNRVRSNQPQHF.